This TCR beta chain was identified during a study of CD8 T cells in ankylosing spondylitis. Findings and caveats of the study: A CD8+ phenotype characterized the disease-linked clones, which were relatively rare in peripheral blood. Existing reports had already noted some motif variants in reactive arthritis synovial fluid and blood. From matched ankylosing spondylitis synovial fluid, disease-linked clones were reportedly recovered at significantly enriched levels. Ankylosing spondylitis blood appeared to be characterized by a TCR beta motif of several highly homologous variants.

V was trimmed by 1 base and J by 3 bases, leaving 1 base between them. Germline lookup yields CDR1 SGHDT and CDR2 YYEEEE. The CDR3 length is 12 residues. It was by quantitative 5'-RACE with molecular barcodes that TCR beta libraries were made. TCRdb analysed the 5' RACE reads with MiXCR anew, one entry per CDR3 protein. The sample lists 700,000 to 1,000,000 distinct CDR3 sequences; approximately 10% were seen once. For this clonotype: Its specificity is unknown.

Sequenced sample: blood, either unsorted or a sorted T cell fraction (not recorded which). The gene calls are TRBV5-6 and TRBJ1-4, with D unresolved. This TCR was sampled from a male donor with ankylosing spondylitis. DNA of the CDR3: TGTGCCAGCAGCTTGCCTAATGAAAAACTGTTTTTT. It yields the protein CASSLPNEKLFF.